This entry features one TCR beta chain sequence. Its antigen is as yet unknown. This sample is part of a study of T cell responses to AZD1222 COVID-19 vaccine. The CDR3 runs 17 residues. Trimming took 2 bases from V and 2 from J, leaving 19 bases between them. Germline CDR1 LGHNA, CDR2 YNFKEQ. Study-level results: Unmutated variant regions are reportedly the target of nearly half of TCRs that are spike-specific. White British ancestry dominated among donors, who included more females, and clonal diversity was possibly underestimated. Spike-spanning, vaccine-associated CD4 TCRs were dominant at 160-218 and 743-854.

Profiled with immunoSEQ multiplex PCR; TCRdb holds only in-frame clones, not every one. The sample has about 110,000 clones; over 75% are singletons. The TCR originated in an adult in good health. Sequencing was performed on peripheral blood, taken on day 0 of AZD1222 vaccination. The chain uses TRBV4-2 and TRBJ2-7; maybe TRBD2 (6 bases). This CDR3 reads CASSQLSRGSTTYEQYF. The CDR3 DNA is TGTGCCAGCAGCCAACTATCACGGGGGTCAACCACCTACGAGCAGTACTTC.